A single TCR beta chain is shown here with its context. Its cognate antigen is unknown. These data originate in a study of T cell responses to AZD1222 COVID-19 vaccine. Measured with immunoSEQ multiplex PCR; TCRdb has only the in-frame clones, and not every one. This sample has 150,000 to 200,000 clones, with 88% found just once. Study results and limitations: CD4 TCRs associated with vaccination spanned spike, dominating at 160-218 and 743-854. Baseline testing showed seropositivity in only six AZD1222 recipients. Spike-specific TCR breadth and depth were elevated following two AZD1222 doses. Donor demographics were predominantly white British with a female majority; clonal diversity may be underestimated.

Sequenced here: peripheral blood, sampled on day 0 of AZD1222 vaccination. The TCR was taken from an adult in good health.

CDR3 bases: TGTGCCAGCAGTTTGAGGGAAAACACTGAAGCTTTCTTT. Protein product: CASSLRENTEAFF. The chain recombines TRBV12-3 or TRBV12-4 with TRBJ1-1; D call uncertain. Trimming pared 3 bases from V and 2 bases from J, leaving 7 bases between. The CDR3 loop spans 13 amino acids.